Here is one TCR beta chain with its context. The target of this receptor is not known. No per-base quality is available; no much larger clone lies one base away. One collaborating source in Seattle enrolled patients during active infection and followed them longitudinally through the course of disease. Each collaborating institution followed its own protocols to collect whole blood in K2EDTA tubes. Collaborator samples were shipped for TCRbeta analysis as frozen whole blood, isolated PBMCs, or DNA extracted from either sample type. TCRbeta CDR3 regions were amplified from genomic DNA by means of the immunoSEQ Assay, a bias-controlled multiplex PCR. The paper's processing steps were these. The number of nucleated cells in each sample was estimated from the amplification of reference gene primers within the assay. Sequence reads were collapsed and filtered to measure the absolute abundance of every unique TCRbeta CDR3 rearrangement. Productive Simpson clonality was computed per sample as the square root of Simpson's diversity index over productive rearrangements. This is the immuneACCESS table as TCRdb keeps it, with only in-frame sequences that have V and J called. A part of the clones is gone; compared with another copy, unresolved V genes explain less than half, and the rest is unexplained. D and trimming were read from the DNA, whereas the V and J calls and clone size are those reported in that table. Present in this sample are 200,000 to 300,000 clones, about 91% of which were seen just once. The ten largest clonotypes hold under 3% of the sample.

This entry is derived from a study of blood T cell repertoires in COVID-19 (dated by TCRdb to about 2020). For the wider study: The collaborator samples originated in the United States, Italy and Spain and spanned the acute and convalescent phases of COVID-19. Where available, HLA class I and class II types were taken from metadata supplied by the sample provider and were not determined by assay-based typing. A freely available public database, intended as a resource for researchers studying the immune response to SARS-CoV-2, is where the repertoires were released. The sample metadata nearly always contained a de-identified subject ID, COVID-19 status, age in years and sex. The material from the prospective study consisted of cDNA or gDNA derived from T cells, B-cell-depleted T cells, or PBMCs. Deeply sampled blood TCRbeta repertoires from subjects exposed to, actively infected with, or recovered from COVID-19 were included in the dataset. Samples came from the ongoing ImmuneRACE study (first 160 participants) plus 1,254 subjects from 6 global collaborators. What the research found in general, with its limitations: The amount of clinical and demographic metadata varied by source and participant and was provided uncurated.

V lost 4 bases and J lost 0 bases; the stretch between them is 18 bases long. Via the germline V gene (reference sequence), CDR1 is LNHDA and CDR2 SQIVND. Spanning cysteine to phenylalanine, the CDR3 consists of 17 amino acids. Kept here is only the CDR3 DNA, which spans 51 bases and is read in frame from base 1. The sequence was collected from a person aged 18-29 years with COVID-19, enrolled during active disease. The sequenced sample was peripheral blood. This chain is built from TRBV19 and TRBJ1-2; TRBD1 is perhaps the D gene, given 6 matching bases. For the CDR3, the sequence is CASSSRGGRFANYGYTF. The DNA sequence is given as TGTGCCAGTAGTAGTAGGGGGGGACGATTCGCTAACTATGGCTACACCTTC.